This is a list of T cell receptor beta chains from one sample in a study of blood T cell repertoires in COVID-19. Profiled with immunoSEQ multiplex PCR; TCRdb holds only in-frame clones, not every one. The data contain some 240,000 clones, roughly 88% of them singletons. Sequenced sample: PBMCs or T cells enriched from blood (not recorded which). All receptors come from a woman between 40 and 50 years old who had been exposed to COVID-19. CDR3s include the opening cysteine and the closing phenylalanine or tryptophan. A D gene is named only where the DNA matches it firmly. Size is omitted from some rows. Given values are once, few, many or a class for expanded clones.

V gene: TRBV4-3
J gene: TRBJ2-2
clone size: .
D gene: .
CDR3 DNA: TGCGCCAGCAGCCAAGAACCGGGGTTAGCGAACACCGGGGAGCTGTTTTTT
CDR3 protein: CASSQEPGLANTGELFF

V gene: TRBV19
J gene: TRBJ2-3
clone size: once
D gene: .
CDR3 DNA: TGTGCCAGTAGCCCGGCCAGGGGAGGGGACACAGATACGCAGTATTTT
CDR3 protein: CASSPARGGDTDTQYF

V gene: TRBV5-1
J gene: TRBJ1-1
clone size: .
D gene: .
CDR3 DNA: TGTGCCAGCAGCTTTTCAGTAAACACTGAAGCTTTCTTT
CDR3 protein: CASSFSVNTEAFF

V gene: TRBV18
J gene: TRBJ1-6
clone size: .
D gene: .
CDR3 DNA: TGTGCCAGCTCACCACGTCGGCAGGCGTCCTATAATTCACCCCTCCACTTT
CDR3 protein: CASSPRRQASYNSPLHF

V gene: TRBV27
J gene: TRBJ2-3
clone size: .
D gene: TRBD2
CDR3 DNA: TGTGCCAGCAGTTTACGGGACTACACAGATACGCAGTATTTT
CDR3 protein: CASSLRDYTDTQYF

V gene: TRBV27
J gene: TRBJ1-2
clone size: once
D gene: .
CDR3 DNA: TGTGCCAGCAGTTTATCGATCCCTAGCGGGGGTCGGTACACCTTC
CDR3 protein: CASSLSIPSGGRYTF

V gene: TRBV2
J gene: TRBJ1-1
clone size: .
D gene: TRBD1
CDR3 DNA: TGTGCCACACAGGGGACGAGCGCTGAAGCTTTCTTT
CDR3 protein: CATQGTSAEAFF

V gene: TRBV4-2
J gene: TRBJ2-2
clone size: .
D gene: TRBD2
CDR3 DNA: TGTGCCAGCAGCCAAGAGGGGGGGAGTAGGACCGGGGAGCTGTTTTTT
CDR3 protein: CASSQEGGSRTGELFF

V gene: TRBV28
J gene: TRBJ2-7
clone size: .
D gene: TRBD2
CDR3 DNA: TGTGCCAGCAGTTACCTAGCGGGGGCCGATTACGAGCAGTACTTC
CDR3 protein: CASSYLAGADYEQYF

V gene: TRBV7-2
J gene: TRBJ2-4
clone size: .
D gene: .
CDR3 DNA: TGTGCCAGCACCCTAGACGGGGACAAAAAGAACATTCAGTACTTC
CDR3 protein: CASTLDGDKKNIQYF

V gene: TRBV19
J gene: TRBJ1-2
clone size: .
D gene: .
CDR3 DNA: TGTGCCAGTAGTCCGGGACTAAACTATGGCTACACCTTC
CDR3 protein: CASSPGLNYGYTF

V gene: TRBV9
J gene: TRBJ2-2
clone size: .
D gene: .
CDR3 DNA: TGTGCCAGCAGCGCCAGGGGACAGAACACCGGGGAGCTGTTTTTT
CDR3 protein: CASSARGQNTGELFF

V gene: TRBV7-6
J gene: TRBJ1-2
clone size: .
D gene: .
CDR3 DNA: TGTGCCAGCAGCTTAGAACTGACAGGCTATGGCTACACCTTC
CDR3 protein: CASSLELTGYGYTF

V gene: TRBV11-2
J gene: TRBJ2-1
clone size: once
D gene: .
CDR3 DNA: TGTGCCAGCAGCCGGACTTACCTAGACAATGAGCAGTTCTTC
CDR3 protein: CASSRTYLDNEQFF

V gene: TRBV7-2
J gene: TRBJ1-1
clone size: .
D gene: TRBD1
CDR3 DNA: TGTGCCAGCAGCCCGGGACAGGGGGTGAAAGCTTTCTTT
CDR3 protein: CASSPGQGVKAFF

V gene: TRBV14
J gene: TRBJ1-1
clone size: .
D gene: TRBD1
CDR3 DNA: TGTGCCAGCAAAAATATCCCGACAGGGGTTACTGAAGCTTTCTTT
CDR3 protein: CASKNIPTGVTEAFF

V gene: TRBV9
J gene: TRBJ1-2
clone size: .
D gene: TRBD1
CDR3 DNA: TGTGCCAGCAGCGTAGGCCCCAGGGGACAGGGAGTAAATGGCTACACCTTC
CDR3 protein: CASSVGPRGQGVNGYTF

V gene: TRBV12-3/TRBV12-4
J gene: TRBJ2-5
clone size: few
D gene: TRBD2
CDR3 DNA: TGTGCCAGCAGCCGCGGGGGGTTATGGACCCAGTACTTC
CDR3 protein: CASSRGGLWTQYF

V gene: TRBV27
J gene: TRBJ1-6
clone size: .
D gene: .
CDR3 DNA: TGTGCCAGCTCCTCCAGGGGATATTCACCCCTCCACTTT
CDR3 protein: CASSSRGYSPLHF

V gene: TRBV29-1
J gene: TRBJ1-3
clone size: .
D gene: .
CDR3 DNA: TGCAGCGTTGGGGAGGACTCCTCTGGAAACACCATATATTTT
CDR3 protein: CSVGEDSSGNTIYF

V gene: TRBV7-8
J gene: TRBJ1-5
clone size: .
D gene: .
CDR3 DNA: TGTGCCAGCAGCCCTATCCGGGGAGGTAATCAGCCCCAGCATTTT
CDR3 protein: CASSPIRGGNQPQHF

V gene: TRBV28
J gene: TRBJ1-1
clone size: .
D gene: .
CDR3 DNA: TGTGCCAGCAGTTTGGAGGTCGGAGCGGAAGCTTTCTTT
CDR3 protein: CASSLEVGAEAFF

V gene: TRBV3-1/TRBV3-2
J gene: TRBJ1-1
clone size: .
D gene: .
CDR3 DNA: TGTGCCAGCAGCGACCTTGGAGGGATGAACACTGAAGCTTTCTTT
CDR3 protein: CASSDLGGMNTEAFF

V gene: TRBV4-1
J gene: TRBJ2-4
clone size: few
D gene: .
CDR3 DNA: TGCGCCAGCAGCCAAGATCCCCCAGGGATGAACATTCAGTACTTC
CDR3 protein: CASSQDPPGMNIQYF

V gene: TRBV12-3/TRBV12-4
J gene: TRBJ1-1
clone size: .
D gene: TRBD1
CDR3 DNA: TGTGCCAGCAGTGCGACAGGGGTCACTGAAGCTTTCTTT
CDR3 protein: CASSATGVTEAFF

V gene: TRBV3-1/TRBV3-2
J gene: TRBJ1-6
clone size: .
D gene: .
CDR3 DNA: TGTGCCAGCAGCCAAGGGGACATGTTACCCCTCCACTTT
CDR3 protein: CASSQGDMLPLHF

V gene: TRBV7-9
J gene: TRBJ1-1
clone size: .
D gene: .
CDR3 DNA: TGTGCCAGCAGCTTACTCCCGCCTATGAACACTGAAGCTTTCTTT
CDR3 protein: CASSLLPPMNTEAFF

V gene: TRBV28
J gene: TRBJ1-6
clone size: .
D gene: .
CDR3 DNA: TGTGCCAGCAGCCTCCGGGGAGCCTATAATTCACCCCTCCACTTT
CDR3 protein: CASSLRGAYNSPLHF

V gene: TRBV6-5
J gene: TRBJ1-2
clone size: once
D gene: .
CDR3 DNA: TGTGCCAGCAGTACACAGGGCGACAACTATGGCTACACCTTC
CDR3 protein: CASSTQGDNYGYTF

V gene: TRBV7-2
J gene: TRBJ1-4
clone size: few
D gene: .
CDR3 DNA: TGTGCCAGCAGCTTAGTAGAGGGGGAACTGTTTTTT
CDR3 protein: CASSLVEGELFF

V gene: TRBV2
J gene: TRBJ2-7
clone size: .
D gene: TRBD1
CDR3 DNA: TGTGCCAGCAACCTACAGGGGTGGGAGCAGTACTTC
CDR3 protein: CASNLQGWEQYF

V gene: TRBV5-1
J gene: TRBJ2-1
clone size: .
D gene: TRBD2
CDR3 DNA: TGCGCCAGCAGAGCGGGCAGCGGGACCAATGAGCAGTTCTTC
CDR3 protein: CASRAGSGTNEQFF

V gene: TRBV7-3
J gene: TRBJ1-5
clone size: .
D gene: .
CDR3 DNA: TGTGCCAGCAGCGGCATCTGGCGGTACAATCAGCCCCAGCATTTT
CDR3 protein: CASSGIWRYNQPQHF

V gene: TRBV28
J gene: TRBJ1-5
clone size: .
D gene: .
CDR3 DNA: TGTGCCAGCAGTTCACACCTTCAGGGTAGCAATCAGCCCCAGCATTTT
CDR3 protein: CASSSHLQGSNQPQHF

V gene: TRBV7-2
J gene: TRBJ2-5
clone size: .
D gene: .
CDR3 DNA: TGTGCCAGCAGCTTGGCGGGGCGGCAGACCCAGTACTTC
CDR3 protein: CASSLAGRQTQYF

V gene: TRBV7-2
J gene: TRBJ1-6
clone size: .
D gene: .
CDR3 DNA: TGTGCCAGCAGCTCCGACTCACATTCACCCCTCCACTTT
CDR3 protein: CASSSDSHSPLHF

V gene: TRBV7-9
J gene: TRBJ1-1
clone size: .
D gene: .
CDR3 DNA: TGTGCCAGCAGATTAGTTGGGGGCAGAACGAACACTGAAGCTTTCTTT
CDR3 protein: CASRLVGGRTNTEAFF

V gene: TRBV7-9
J gene: TRBJ2-7
clone size: .
D gene: .
CDR3 DNA: TGTGCCAGCAGCTTAGGGGCAGGGTACCACGAGCAGTACTTC
CDR3 protein: CASSLGAGYHEQYF

V gene: TRBV2
J gene: TRBJ1-2
clone size: .
D gene: .
CDR3 DNA: TGTGCCAGCAGTGGACAAGGCTATGGCTACACCTTC
CDR3 protein: CASSGQGYGYTF

V gene: TRBV19
J gene: TRBJ2-5
clone size: .
D gene: TRBD1
CDR3 DNA: TGTGCCAGTAGTATAGAGGGACAGGGCCGAGAGACCCAGTACTTC
CDR3 protein: CASSIEGQGRETQYF

V gene: TRBV4-1
J gene: TRBJ2-5
clone size: .
D gene: .
CDR3 DNA: TGCGCCAGCAGTCGGACAGAGCAAGAGACCCAGTACTTC
CDR3 protein: CASSRTEQETQYF